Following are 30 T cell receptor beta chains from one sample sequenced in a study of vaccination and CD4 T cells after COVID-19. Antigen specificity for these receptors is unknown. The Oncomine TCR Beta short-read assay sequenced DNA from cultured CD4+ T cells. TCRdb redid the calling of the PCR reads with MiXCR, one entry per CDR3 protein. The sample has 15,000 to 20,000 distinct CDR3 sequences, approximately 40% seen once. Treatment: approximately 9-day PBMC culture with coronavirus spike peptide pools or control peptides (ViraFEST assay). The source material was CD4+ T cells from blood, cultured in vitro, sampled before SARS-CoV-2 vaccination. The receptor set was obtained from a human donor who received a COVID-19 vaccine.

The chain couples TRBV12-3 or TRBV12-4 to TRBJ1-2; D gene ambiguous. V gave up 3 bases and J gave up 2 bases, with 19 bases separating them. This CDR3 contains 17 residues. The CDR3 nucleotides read TGTGCCAGCAGTTTCTCTTCGCGGGCCTCAAGCAACTATGGCTACACCTTC. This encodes CASSFSSRASSNYGYTF.

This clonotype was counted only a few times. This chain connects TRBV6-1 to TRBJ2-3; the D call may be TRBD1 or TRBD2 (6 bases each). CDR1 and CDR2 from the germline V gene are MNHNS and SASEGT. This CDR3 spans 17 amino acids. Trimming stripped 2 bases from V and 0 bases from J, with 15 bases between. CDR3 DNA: TGTGCCAGCAGTGAATATCAACGGGGGCCTAGCACAGATACGCAGTATTTT. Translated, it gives CASSEYQRGPSTDTQYF.

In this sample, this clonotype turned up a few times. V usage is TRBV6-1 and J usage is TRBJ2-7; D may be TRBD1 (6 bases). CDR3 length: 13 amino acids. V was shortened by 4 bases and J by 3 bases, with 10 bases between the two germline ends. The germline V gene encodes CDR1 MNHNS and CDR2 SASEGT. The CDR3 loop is CASSVGQRYEQYF. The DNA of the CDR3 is TGTGCCAGCAGTGTCGGACAGCGCTACGAGCAGTACTTC.

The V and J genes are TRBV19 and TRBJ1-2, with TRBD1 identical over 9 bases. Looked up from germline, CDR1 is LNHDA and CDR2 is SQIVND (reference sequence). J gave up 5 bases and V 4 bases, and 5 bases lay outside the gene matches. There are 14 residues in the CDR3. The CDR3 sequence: CASSTRGQGYGYTF. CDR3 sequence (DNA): TGTGCCAGTAGTACGCGCGGACAGGGGTATGGCTACACCTTC.

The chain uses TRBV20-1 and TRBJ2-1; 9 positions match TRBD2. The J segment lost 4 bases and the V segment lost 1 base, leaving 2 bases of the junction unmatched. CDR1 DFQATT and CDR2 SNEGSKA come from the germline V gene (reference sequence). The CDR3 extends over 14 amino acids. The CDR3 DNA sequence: TGCAGTGCTAGAGGTAGCGGGGGTTACAATGAGCAGTTCTTC. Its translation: CSARGSGGYNEQFF.

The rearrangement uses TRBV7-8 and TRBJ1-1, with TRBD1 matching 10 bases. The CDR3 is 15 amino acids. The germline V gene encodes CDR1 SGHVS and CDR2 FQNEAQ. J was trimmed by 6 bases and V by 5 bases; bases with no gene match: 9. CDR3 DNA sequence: TGTGCCAGCAGCGTGCAAGGGACAGGGGATTCTGAAGCTTTCTTT. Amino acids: CASSVQGTGDSEAFF.

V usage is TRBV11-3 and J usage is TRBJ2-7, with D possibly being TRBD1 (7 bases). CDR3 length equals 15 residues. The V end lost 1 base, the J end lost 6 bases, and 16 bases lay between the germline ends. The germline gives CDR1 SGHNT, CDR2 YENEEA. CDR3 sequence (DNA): TGTGCCAGCAGCTTAGCCCCGGGCCAGGGGGGCGAGCAGTACTTC. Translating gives CASSLAPGQGGEQYF.

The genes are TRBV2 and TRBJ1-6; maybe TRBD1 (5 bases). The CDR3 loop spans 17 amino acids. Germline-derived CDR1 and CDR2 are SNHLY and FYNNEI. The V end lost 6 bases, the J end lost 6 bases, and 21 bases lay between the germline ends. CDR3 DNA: TGTGCCAGCAGCAGAAACCGGGGGAGGGAGACTAATTCACCCCTCCACTTT. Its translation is CASSRNRGRETNSPLHF.

The CDR3, as DNA: TGTGCCAGCAGTTTTATGTCCTACGAGCAGTACTTC. Amino acids: CASSFMSYEQYF. This chain connects TRBV12-3 or TRBV12-4 to TRBJ2-7, with D unclear. Trimming took 3 bases from V and 1 from J, leaving 4 bases between them. The CDR3 sequence is 12 residues long.

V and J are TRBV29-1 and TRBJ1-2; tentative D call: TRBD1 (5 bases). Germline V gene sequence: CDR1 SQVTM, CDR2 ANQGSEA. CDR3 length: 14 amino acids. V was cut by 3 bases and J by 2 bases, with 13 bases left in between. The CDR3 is CSVDPRRENYGYTF. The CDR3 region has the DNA TGCAGCGTTGACCCCCGCAGGGAGAACTATGGCTACACCTTC.

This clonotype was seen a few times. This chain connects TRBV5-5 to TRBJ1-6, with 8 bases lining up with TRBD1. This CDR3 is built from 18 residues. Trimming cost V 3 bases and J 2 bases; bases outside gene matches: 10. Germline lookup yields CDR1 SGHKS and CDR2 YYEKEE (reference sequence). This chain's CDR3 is CASSSGQGSIPYNSPLHF. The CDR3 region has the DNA TGTGCCAGCAGCTCCGGACAGGGCAGTATCCCCTATAATTCACCCCTCCACTTT.

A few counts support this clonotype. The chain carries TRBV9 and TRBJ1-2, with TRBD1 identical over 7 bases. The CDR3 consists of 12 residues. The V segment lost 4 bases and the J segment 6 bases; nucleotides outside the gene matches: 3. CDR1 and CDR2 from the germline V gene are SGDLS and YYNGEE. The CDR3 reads CASSYDRDGYTF. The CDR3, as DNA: TGTGCCAGCAGCTACGACAGGGATGGCTACACCTTC.

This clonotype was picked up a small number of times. The CDR3 is CSARDRGRYQAFF. Written as DNA, the CDR3 is TGCAGTGCTAGAGACAGGGGGCGTTACCAAGCTTTCTTT. The rearrangement links TRBV20-1 to TRBJ1-1, with 8 bases matching TRBD1. V shed 0 bases, J shed 9 bases, and the junction held 6 bases outside the gene matches. CDR1 is DFQATT and CDR2 is SNEGSKA in the germline V gene (reference sequence). This CDR3 region has 13 residues.

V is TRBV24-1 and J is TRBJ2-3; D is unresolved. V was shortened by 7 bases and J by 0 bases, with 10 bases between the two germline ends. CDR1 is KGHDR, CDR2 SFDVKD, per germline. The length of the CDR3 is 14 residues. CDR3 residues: CATSLDTSTDTQYF. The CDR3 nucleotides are TGTGCCACCAGCCTCGATACTAGCACAGATACGCAGTATTTT.

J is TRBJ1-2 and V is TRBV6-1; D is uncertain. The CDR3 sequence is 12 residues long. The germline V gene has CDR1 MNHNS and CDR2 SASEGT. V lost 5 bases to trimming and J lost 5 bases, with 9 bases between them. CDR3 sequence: CASSPRNYGYTF. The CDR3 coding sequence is TGTGCCAGCAGTCCTCGGAATTATGGCTACACCTTC.

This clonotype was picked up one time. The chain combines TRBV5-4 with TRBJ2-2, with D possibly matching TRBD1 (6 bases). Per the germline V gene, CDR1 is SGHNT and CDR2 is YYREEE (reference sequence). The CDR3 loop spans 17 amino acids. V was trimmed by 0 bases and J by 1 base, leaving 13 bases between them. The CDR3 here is CASSLGGTHLNTGELFF. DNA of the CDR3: TGTGCCAGCAGCTTGGGGGGGACACATTTGAACACCGGGGAGCTGTTTTTT.

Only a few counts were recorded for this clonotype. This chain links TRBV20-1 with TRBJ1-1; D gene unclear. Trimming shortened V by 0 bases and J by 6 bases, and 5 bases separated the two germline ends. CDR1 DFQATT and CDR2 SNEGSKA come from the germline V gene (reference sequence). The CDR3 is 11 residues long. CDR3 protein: CSARDIAEAFF. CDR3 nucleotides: TGCAGTGCTAGAGATATCGCTGAAGCTTTCTTT.

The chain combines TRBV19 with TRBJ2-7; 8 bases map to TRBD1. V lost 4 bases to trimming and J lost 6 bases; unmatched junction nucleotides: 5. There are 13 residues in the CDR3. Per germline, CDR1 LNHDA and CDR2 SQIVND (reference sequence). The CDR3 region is CASSNGQGGEQYF. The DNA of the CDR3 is TGTGCCAGTAGTAACGGACAGGGAGGCGAGCAGTACTTC.

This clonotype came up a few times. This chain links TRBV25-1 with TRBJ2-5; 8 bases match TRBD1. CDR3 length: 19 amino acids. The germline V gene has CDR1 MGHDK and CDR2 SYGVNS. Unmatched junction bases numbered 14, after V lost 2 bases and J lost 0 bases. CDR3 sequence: CASSESAAGGTGYQETQYF. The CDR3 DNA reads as TGTGCCAGCAGTGAAAGTGCGGCAGGGGGCACGGGTTACCAAGAGACCCAGTACTTC.

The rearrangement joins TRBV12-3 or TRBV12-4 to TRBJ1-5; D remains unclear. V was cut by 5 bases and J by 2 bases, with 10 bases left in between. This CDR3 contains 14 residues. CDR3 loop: CASSTGWGNQPQHF. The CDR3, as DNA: TGTGCCAGCAGTACGGGGTGGGGCAATCAGCCCCAGCATTTT.

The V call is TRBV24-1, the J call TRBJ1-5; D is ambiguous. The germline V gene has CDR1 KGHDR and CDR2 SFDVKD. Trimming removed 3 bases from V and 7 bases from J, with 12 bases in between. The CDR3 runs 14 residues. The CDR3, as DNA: TGTGCCACCAGTGATCGGGTAGTCAGACAGCCCCAGCATTTT. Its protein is CATSDRVVRQPQHF.

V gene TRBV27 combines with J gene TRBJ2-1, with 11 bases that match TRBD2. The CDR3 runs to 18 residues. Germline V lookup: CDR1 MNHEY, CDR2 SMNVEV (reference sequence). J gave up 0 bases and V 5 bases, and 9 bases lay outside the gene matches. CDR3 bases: TGTGCCAGCAGTGGTCTAGCGGGGGGCAGGGGCTCCTACAATGAGCAGTTCTTC. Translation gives CASSGLAGGRGSYNEQFF.

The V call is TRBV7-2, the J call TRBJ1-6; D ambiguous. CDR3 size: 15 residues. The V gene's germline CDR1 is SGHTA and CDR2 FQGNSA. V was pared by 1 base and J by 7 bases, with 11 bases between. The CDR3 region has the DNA TGTGCCAGCAGCTTAGGGCAGCACGGCAATTCACCCCTCCACTTT. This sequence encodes CASSLGQHGNSPLHF.

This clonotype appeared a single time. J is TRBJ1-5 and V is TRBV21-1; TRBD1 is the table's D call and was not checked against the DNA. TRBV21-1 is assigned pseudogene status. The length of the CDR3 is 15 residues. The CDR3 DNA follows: TGTGCCAGCAGCCCCCGGGTCCGACCCAGTCAGCCCCAGCATTTT. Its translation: CASSPRVRPSQPQHF.

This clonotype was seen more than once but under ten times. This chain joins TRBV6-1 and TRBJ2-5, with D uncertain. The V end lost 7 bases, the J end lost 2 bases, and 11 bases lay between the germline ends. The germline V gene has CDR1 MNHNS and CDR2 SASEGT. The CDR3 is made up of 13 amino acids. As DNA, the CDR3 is TGTGCCAGCACTATTAACCTGCAAGAGACCCAGTACTTC. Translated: CASTINLQETQYF.

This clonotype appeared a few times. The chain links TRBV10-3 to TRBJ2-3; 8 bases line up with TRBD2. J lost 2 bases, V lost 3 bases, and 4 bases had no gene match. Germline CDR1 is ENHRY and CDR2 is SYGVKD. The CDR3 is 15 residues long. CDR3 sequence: CAISDKRGSTDTQYF. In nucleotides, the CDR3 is TGTGCCATCAGTGATAAGCGGGGGTCCACAGATACGCAGTATTTT.

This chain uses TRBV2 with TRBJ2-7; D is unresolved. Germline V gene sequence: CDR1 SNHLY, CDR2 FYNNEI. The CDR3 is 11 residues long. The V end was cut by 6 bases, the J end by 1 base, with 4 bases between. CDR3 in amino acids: CASRRSYEQYF. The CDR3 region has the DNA TGTGCCAGCAGACGATCCTACGAGCAGTACTTC.

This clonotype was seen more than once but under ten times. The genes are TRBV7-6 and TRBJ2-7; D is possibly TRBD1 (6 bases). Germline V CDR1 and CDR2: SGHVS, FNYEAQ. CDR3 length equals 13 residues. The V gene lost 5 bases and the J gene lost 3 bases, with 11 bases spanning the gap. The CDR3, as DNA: TGTGCCAGCAGCCCAGGACAGAACTACGAGCAGTACTTC. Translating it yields CASSPGQNYEQYF.

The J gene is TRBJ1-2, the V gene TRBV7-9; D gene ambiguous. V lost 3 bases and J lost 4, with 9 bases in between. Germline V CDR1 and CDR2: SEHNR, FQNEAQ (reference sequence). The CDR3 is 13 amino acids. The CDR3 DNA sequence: TGTGCCAGCAGCTTTCAAAATTTCTATGGCTACACCTTC. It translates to CASSFQNFYGYTF.

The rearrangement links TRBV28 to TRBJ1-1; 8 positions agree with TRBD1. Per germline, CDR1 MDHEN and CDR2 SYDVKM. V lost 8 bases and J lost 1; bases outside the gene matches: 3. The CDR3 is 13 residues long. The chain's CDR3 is CASADRGNTEAFF. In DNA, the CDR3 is TGTGCCAGCGCTGACAGGGGGAACACTGAAGCTTTCTTT.